The rows below give T cell receptor delta chains drawn from one sample of a study of Vδ1+ human thymocytes. TCRdb re-processed the multiplex PCR reads using CATT. The profile shows 20,000 to 25,000 delta-chain clones, about 31% of them singletons. Sequencing used Vdelta1+ gamma-delta thymocytes from the thymus. The receptors originated from a boy in the first two years of life who had congenital heart surgery. Both conserved end residues are part of each CDR3. D genes are given only for firm matches. Rows give clone size only sometimes, using once, few, many, or a class for an expanded clone.

- TRDD3 TRDJ1 TRDV1 CALGEDLAGGYDKLIF TGTGCTCTTGGGGAAGACCTTGCTGGGGGATACGATAAACTCATCTTT
medium-sized TRDD3 TRDJ1 TRDV2 CACDVGILITDKLIF TGTGCCTGTGACGTGGGGATACTCATCACCGATAAACTCATCTTT
- - TRDJ1 TRDV1 CALGSLGTGHLIFKDTDKLIF TGTGCTCTTGGGTCCCTGGGGACCGGACATCTTATCTTCAAGGACACCGATAAACTCATCTTT
- - TRDJ1 TRDV1 CALGKTRNNDKLIF TGTGCTCTTGGGAAGACACGGAATAACGATAAACTCATCTTT
- TRDD3 TRDJ1 TRDV1 CALGDHLGTGGPYTDKLIF TGTGCTCTTGGGGACCACCTCGGTACTGGGGGACCTTACACCGATAAACTCATCTTT
- - TRDJ1 TRDV1 CALGEERTDKLIF TGTGCTCTCGGGGAAGAAAGGACCGATAAACTCATCTTT
few TRDD3 TRDJ1 TRDV1 CALGESLGPTGGRELYTDKLIF TGTGCTCTTGGGGAAAGCTTGGGTCCTACTGGGGGCCGCGAACTATACACCGATAAACTCATCTTT
few - TRDJ1 TRDV1 CALDLSTGWWGDTDKLIF TGTGCTCTTGATTTGTCTACTGGGTGGTGGGGGGACACCGATAAACTCATCTTT
medium-sized TRDD3 TRDJ2 TRDV2 CACDTVLGDTLTAQLFF TGTGCCTGTGACACCGTACTGGGGGATACATTGACAGCACAACTCTTCTTT
few - TRDJ1 TRDV1 CALGERAHLQADKLIF TGTGCTCTTGGGGAACGAGCTCATCTACAGGCCGATAAACTCATCTTT
- - TRDJ1 TRDV1 CALGEFLLRGTLRDTDKLIF TGTGCTCTTGGGGAGTTCCTTCTAAGGGGGACTTTAAGGGACACCGATAAACTCATCTTT
few TRDD3 TRDJ1 TRDV1 CALGESGSIPLWGIRGPMYTDKLIF TGTGCTCTTGGGGAATCAGGGTCCATTCCCCTCTGGGGGATACGCGGCCCGATGTACACCGATAAACTCATCTTT
few - TRDJ1 TRDV1 CALGGLGGYTDKLIF TGTGCTCTTGGGGGACTAGGAGGGTACACCGATAAACTCATCTTT
few TRDD3 TRDJ1 TRDV1 CALGESSGGYNRLIF TGTGCTCTTGGGGAATCATCCGGGGGATACAATCGACTCATCTTT
- - TRDJ1 TRDV1 CALGVNGLSAFDKLIF TGTGCTCTTGGGGTTAACGGCCTTTCTGCGTTCGATAAACTCATCTTT
- TRDD3 TRDJ1 TRDV1 CALGAPYGRWGDEGSGGLIF TGTGCTCTTGGGGCGCCTTACGGGCGGTGGGGGGATGAAGGCTCGGGCGGACTCATCTTT